The 21 T cell receptor beta chains below all came from one sample that was sequenced in a study of blood T cells in healthy people across ages. It was with a sample-barcoded 5' primer and a J-beta primer mix that a second PCR of roughly 7 to 11 cycles was run. TCRdb re-derived calls from the 5' RACE reads in MiXCR, one entry per CDR3 protein. The sample has about 1,000,000 distinct CDR3 sequences, 35% to 50% seen once; the top ten hold about 19%. The sample taken for sequencing was blood. The receptors come from a woman aged 55-69 years in good health.

The chain combines TRBV27 with TRBJ2-5, with a weak D call TRBD2 (5 bases). The J call may be wrong; the DNA end is better matched by TRBJ2-7. The CDR3 extends over 16 amino acids. The germline V gene encodes CDR1 MNHEY and CDR2 SMNVEV (reference sequence). CDR3 sequence reads: CASSPSGRAETYEQYF. The DNA for the CDR3 is TGTGCCAGCAGCCCCTCCGGGCGAGCGGAGACCTACGAGCAGTACTTC.

The chain couples TRBV20-1 to TRBJ2-1; 9 positions match TRBD2. J gave up 5 bases and V 5 bases, and 7 bases lay outside the gene matches. The CDR3 is made up of 14 amino acids. The germline V gene has CDR1 DFQATT and CDR2 SNEGSKA (reference sequence). DNA of the CDR3: TGCAGTGCTCAAGCCCCTAGCGGGAACAATGAGCAGTTCTTC. This codes for CSAQAPSGNNEQFF.

The chain employs TRBV11-2 and TRBJ2-3; D gene uncertain. Germline CDR1 and CDR2: SGHAT and FQNNGV. V was clipped by 4 bases and J by 0 bases, with 20 bases between them. CDR3 length: 18 amino acids. CDR3 in amino acids: CASSSADVGYFSTDTQYF. The CDR3 nucleotides read TGTGCCAGCAGCTCCGCCGACGTGGGGTACTTTAGCACAGATACGCAGTATTTT.

This rearrangement joins TRBV4-1 to TRBJ2-2; 8 bases are shared with TRBD2. The CDR3 contains 16 residues. The V segment lost 2 bases and the J segment 7 bases; nucleotides outside the gene matches: 9. Per the germline V gene, CDR1 is MGHRA and CDR2 is YSYEKL. The CDR3 DNA sequence: TGCGCCAGCAGCCAACGTAATAGCGGGATGGGCGGGGAGCTGTTTTTT. Its protein is CASSQRNSGMGGELFF.

CDR3 bases: TGTGCCAGCAGCCAAGGGACTAGCGGCCACACAGATACGCAGTATTTT. It specifies CASSQGTSGHTDTQYF. This chain uses TRBV5-4 with TRBJ2-3; 11 bases align to TRBD2. With 4 bases clipped from V and 2 bases from J, the junction kept 6 bases outside the gene matches. The CDR3 runs 16 residues. The germline gives CDR1 SGHNT, CDR2 YYREEE (reference sequence).

The chain carries TRBV20-1 and TRBJ2-4; 15 bases agree with TRBD2. The end of the DNA is better explained by TRBJ2-5, so the J call may be wrong. The CDR3 has 17 residues. CDR1 DFQATT and CDR2 SNEGSKA come from the germline V gene (reference sequence). Written as DNA, the CDR3 is TGCAGTGCTATCCCCGGGACTAGCGGGAGGAGGAAGGAGACCCAGTACTTC. This encodes CSAIPGTSGRRKETQYF.

V usage is TRBV2 and J usage is TRBJ1-5, with unresolved D. CDR1 and CDR2 (germline): SNHLY, FYNNEI. The V end lost 4 bases, the J end lost 5 bases, and 12 bases lay between the germline ends. The CDR3 runs 14 residues. In DNA form, the CDR3 reads TGTGCCAGCAGTGGGGTTGGAAGTCATCAGCCCCAGCATTTT. Protein: CASSGVGSHQPQHF.

This chain joins TRBV9 and TRBJ2-7, with a possible D match to TRBD1 (6 bases). V was cut by 3 bases and J by 3 bases, with 10 bases left in between. The germline gives CDR1 SGDLS, CDR2 YYNGEE. This CDR3 is built from 13 residues. The CDR3 here is CASSAKQGYEQYF. CDR3 DNA sequence: TGTGCCAGCAGCGCAAAACAGGGCTACGAGCAGTACTTC.

This chain uses TRBV2 with TRBJ1-6; 8 nucleotides match TRBD1. CDR1 is SNHLY and CDR2 is FYNNEI in the germline V gene. Trimming removed 6 bases from V and 9 bases from J; junction bases left unmatched: 4. The CDR3 consists of 13 residues. The CDR3 region is CASREDRASPLHF. The CDR3 DNA reads TGTGCCAGCAGGGAGGACAGGGCTTCACCCCTCCACTTT.

The CDR3 nucleotides are TGTGCCAGCAGGCGGACAGGGGGCGCGGGAAATAGCGGGACCTATACGCAGTATTTT. Translating it yields CASRRTGGAGNSGTYTQYF. This chain joins TRBV12-3 or TRBV12-4 and TRBJ2-3; 11 bases fit TRBD1. V lost 6 bases, J lost 7 bases, and 21 bases stayed unmatched. This CDR3 comprises 19 residues.

This clonotype was recorded only once. This chain joins TRBV29-1 and TRBJ2-5, with a tentative D call TRBD1 (6 bases). Trimming stripped 7 bases from V and 11 bases from J, with 26 bases between. The CDR3 runs to 14 residues. Germline V gene data show CDR1 as SQVTM and CDR2 as ANQGSEA. Written as DNA, the CDR3 is TGCAGCGATACAGGGATCATGTCGGGGAATGAGCAGTACTTC. Amino acid sequence: CSDTGIMSGNEQYF.

The J gene is TRBJ2-1, the V gene TRBV28; D is possibly TRBD1 (6 bases). The ends were cut back, 3 bases at V and 12 bases at J, with 18 bases in the middle. The CDR3 is made up of 14 amino acids. Germline lookup yields CDR1 MDHEN and CDR2 SYDVKM. CDR3 region: CASSFRTVLAGQFF. The CDR3 DNA is TGTGCCAGCAGTTTTCGGACAGTCCTGGCGGGGCAGTTCTTC.

This clonotype was detected only a few times. The J gene is TRBJ2-1, the V gene TRBV2; D unclear. The V gene lost 4 bases and the J gene lost 0 bases, with 10 bases spanning the gap. The germline CDR1 and CDR2 sequences are SNHLY and FYNNEI. The CDR3 spans 15 residues. The CDR3 sequence: CASSGGVSSYNEQFF. The CDR3, as DNA: TGTGCCAGCAGTGGAGGAGTGAGCTCCTACAATGAGCAGTTCTTC.

The J gene is TRBJ1-2, the V gene TRBV28; D gene uncertain. The CDR3 has 13 amino acids. V was shortened by 6 bases and J by 4 bases, with 12 bases between the two germline ends. The V gene's germline CDR1 is MDHEN and CDR2 SYDVKM. The CDR3 region has the DNA TGTGCCAGCAGCAGAGGGAAGGGCTATGGCTACACCTTC. This codes for CASSRGKGYGYTF.

The rearrangement uses TRBV19 and TRBJ2-5; D possibly matches TRBD1 or TRBD2 (5 bases each). The CDR3 covers 16 residues. The germline V and J ends were trimmed by 3 bases and 5 bases, with 19 bases remaining between them. CDR1 and CDR2 from the germline V gene are LNHDA and SQIVND (reference sequence). The CDR3 loop reads CASSIRIQGAHETQYF. CDR3 bases: TGTGCCAGTAGTATCCGGATCCAGGGAGCTCATGAGACCCAGTACTTC.

The chain combines TRBV27 with TRBJ1-5, with D uncertain. The CDR3 runs to 14 residues. The V and J ends lost 6 bases and 2 bases respectively, with 11 bases between them. Germline V lookup: CDR1 MNHEY, CDR2 SMNVEV (reference sequence). The CDR3 is CASRLGVGNQPQHF. The CDR3 region has the DNA TGTGCCAGCAGATTAGGCGTGGGCAATCAGCCCCAGCATTTT.

The V gene is TRBV2, the J gene TRBJ2-2; D gene ambiguous. The CDR3 loop spans 15 amino acids. The V gene lost 6 bases and the J gene lost 1 base, with 12 bases spanning the gap. CDR1 and CDR2 (germline): SNHLY, FYNNEI. In DNA, the CDR3 is TGTGCCAGCAGCGTTTCACAGAAGAACACCGGGGAGCTGTTTTTT. Its protein is CASSVSQKNTGELFF.

This chain's CDR3 is CASSLGHQTRILYEQYF. The CDR3 DNA reads TGTGCCAGCAGTTTGGGGCACCAGACTAGGATTCTATACGAGCAGTACTTC. The J gene is TRBJ2-7, the V gene TRBV28; TRBD2 might be the D (6 bases). Trimming cost V 3 bases and J 4 bases, with 22 bases left between them. The CDR3 contains 17 residues. CDR1 is MDHEN and CDR2 is SYDVKM in the germline V gene.

V is TRBV12-3 or TRBV12-4 and J is TRBJ1-4; D is uncertain. V lost 7 bases and J 0 bases, leaving 12 bases between the germline ends. The CDR3 has 15 amino acids. CDR3 region: CASTRSGSTNEKLFF. The CDR3 DNA follows: TGTGCCAGCACCCGGTCAGGCTCAACTAATGAAAAACTGTTTTTT.

This clonotype has just a few counts. The V call is TRBV20-1, the J call TRBJ2-1, with a tentative D call TRBD1 (5 bases). Germline-derived CDR1 and CDR2 are DFQATT and SNEGSKA (reference sequence). There are 14 residues in the CDR3. V was shortened by 3 bases and J by 1 base, with 10 bases between the two germline ends. The CDR3 region is CSASWQGSYNEQFF. The CDR3 DNA sequence: TGCAGTGCTAGCTGGCAGGGATCCTACAATGAGCAGTTCTTC.

V is TRBV20-1 and J is TRBJ1-2, with 7 bases lining up with TRBD1. The germline CDR1 and CDR2 sequences are DFQATT and SNEGSKA (reference sequence). V lost 6 bases and J lost 1; bases outside the gene matches: 11. The CDR3 spans 15 residues. The chain's CDR3 is CSADRSFNINYGYTF. The CDR3 DNA follows: TGCAGTGCGGACAGGAGTTTTAATATTAACTATGGCTACACCTTC.